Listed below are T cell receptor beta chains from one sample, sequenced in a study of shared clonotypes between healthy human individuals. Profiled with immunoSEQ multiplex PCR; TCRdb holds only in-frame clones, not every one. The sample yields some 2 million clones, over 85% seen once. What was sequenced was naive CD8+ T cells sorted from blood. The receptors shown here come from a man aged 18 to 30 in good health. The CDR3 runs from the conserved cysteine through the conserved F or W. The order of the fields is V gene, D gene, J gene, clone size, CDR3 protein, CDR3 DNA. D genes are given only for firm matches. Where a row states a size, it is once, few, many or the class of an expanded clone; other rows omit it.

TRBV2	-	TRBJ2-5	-	CASSEFPGVGETQYF	TGTGCCAGCAGTGAATTCCCAGGGGTTGGGGAGACCCAGTACTTC
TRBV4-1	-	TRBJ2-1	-	CASSQRTTTSSYNEQFF	TGCGCCAGCAGCCAACGGACCACTACTAGCTCCTACAATGAGCAGTTCTTC
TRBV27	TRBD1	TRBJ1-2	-	CATKPGQGPYGYTF	TGTGCCACCAAACCGGGACAGGGACCCTATGGCTACACCTTC
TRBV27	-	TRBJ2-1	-	CASNVLGGSYNEQFF	TGTGCCAGCAACGTACTAGGTGGGTCCTACAATGAGCAGTTCTTC
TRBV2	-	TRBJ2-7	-	CASSEGVGAYEQYF	TGTGCCAGCAGTGAAGGGGTAGGGGCCTACGAGCAGTACTTC
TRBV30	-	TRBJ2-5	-	CAWSVGVGRKETQYF	TGTGCCTGGAGTGTAGGGGTAGGCAGGAAAGAGACCCAGTACTTC
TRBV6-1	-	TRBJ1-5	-	CARGPKDHF	TGTGCCAGGGGCCCAAAAGATCATTTT
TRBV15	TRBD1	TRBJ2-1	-	CATSSERTGGGDEQFF	TGTGCCACCAGCAGCGAACGGACAGGGGGCGGAGATGAGCAGTTCTTC
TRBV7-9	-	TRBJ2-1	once	CASSSPTGPSHSEQFF	TGTGCCAGCAGCTCCCCGACCGGGCCTAGCCACTCTGAGCAGTTCTTC
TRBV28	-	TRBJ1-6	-	CASSLTQGPDSPLHF	TGTGCCAGCAGTTTAACGCAGGGTCCGGATTCACCCCTCCACTTT
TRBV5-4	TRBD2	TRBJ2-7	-	CASSLDSGSYEQYF	TGTGCCAGCAGCTTGGATAGCGGGAGTTACGAGCAGTACTTC
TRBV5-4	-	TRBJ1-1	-	CASSLSGGTEAFF	TGTGCCAGCAGCTTGTCGGGGGGCACTGAAGCTTTCTTT
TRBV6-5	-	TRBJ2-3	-	CASSYRVAYSTDTQYF	TGTGCCAGCAGTTACAGGGTAGCGTATAGCACAGATACGCAGTATTTT
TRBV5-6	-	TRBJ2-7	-	CASSWTTNYEQYF	TGTGCCAGCAGCTGGACTACCAACTACGAGCAGTACTTC